Each of the 10 T cell receptor beta chains below was sequenced from the same sample in a study of CXCR3-negative and CXCR3-positive naive CD8 T cells. TRB cDNA was prepared as libraries by UMI-labeled 5' RACE. With the 5' RACE reads reprocessed, TCRdb shows one record per CDR3 protein and no DNA. This repertoire includes 25,000 to 35,000 distinct CDR3 sequences. The specimen was memory CD8+ T cells from blood. The receptors here all came from a human donor in good health. Some clones in this sample may be carry-over from other donors' samples.

The J gene is TRBJ2-7, the V gene TRBV28; TCRdb gives TRBD2 as the D gene, but with no DNA this cannot be confirmed. The germline gives CDR1 MDHEN, CDR2 SYDVKM. CDR3 length: 15 amino acids. CDR3: CASSLLGTSPNEQYF.

The chain recombines TRBV3-1 with TRBJ2-7; TCRdb's D call of TRBD2 is untestable without DNA. Per the germline V gene, CDR1 is LGHDT and CDR2 is YNNKEL (reference sequence). The CDR3 length is 16 residues. The CDR3 reads CASSHLRAGVRYEQYF.

This sequence joins TRBV5-5 and TRBJ1-2; TCRdb selects TRBD1, and the lack of DNA leaves this call unchecked. The V gene's germline CDR1 is SGHKS and CDR2 YYEKEE (reference sequence). The CDR3 totals 15 residues. CDR3 in amino acids: CASSTHVQGAYGYTF.

This sequence joins TRBV12-3 or TRBV12-4 and TRBJ2-3; TCRdb proposes TRBD1, but this gene call is untestable without DNA. This CDR3 region has 15 residues. The CDR3 reads CASFEEGAVTDTQYF.

V and J are TRBV9 and TRBJ2-1; TCRdb's D gene call, TRBD1, goes unchecked for lack of DNA. In germline, CDR1 is SGDLS, CDR2 YYNGEE. The CDR3 extends over 15 amino acids. CDR3 residues: CASSAWGAGGNEQFF.

This clonotype registers medium-sized by frequency. The rearrangement uses TRBV19 and TRBJ1-1. The CDR3 contains 14 residues. The germline gives CDR1 LNHDA, CDR2 SQIVND (reference sequence). CDR3 residues: CASTHRPEGTEAFF.

The rearrangement links TRBV18 to TRBJ2-4; TCRdb's D gene call, TRBD1, goes unchecked for lack of DNA. CDR1 is KGHSH, CDR2 LQKENI, per germline. The CDR3 totals 18 residues. The CDR3 here is CASSPPGQTLLAKNIQYF.

V gene TRBV7-9 combines with J gene TRBJ2-7. Germline CDR1 is SEHNR and CDR2 is FQNEAQ (reference sequence). The CDR3 length is 12 residues. CDR3 sequence: CASSWDSYEQYF.

J is TRBJ1-2 and V is TRBV29-1; the D gene TCRdb calls, TRBD1, cannot be checked with no DNA. The CDR3 contains 14 residues. Germline-derived CDR1 and CDR2 are SQVTM and ANQGSEA. CDR3 residues: CSVEGKGINYGYTF.

The V call is TRBV7-6, the J call TRBJ1-1. This CDR3 is built from 14 residues. The germline gives CDR1 SGHVS, CDR2 FNYEAQ. The CDR3 loop is CASSTTSWDTEAFF.